The text below deals with one T cell receptor beta chain. No cognate antigen has been identified for it. There are no base qualities to consult, and no much larger clone falls within one base. The data derive from a study of T cell changes during pregnancy in multiple sclerosis (dated by TCRdb to the late 2010s). Broadly, across the study: In women with multiple sclerosis, the researchers looked at how the T cell repertoire shifted as pregnancy progressed.

Library method: the immunoSEQ multiplex PCR assay. TCRdb obtained this table from immuneACCESS and retained in-frame rearrangements with V and J assigned. These tables miss some clones; where compared with another copy, unresolved V genes account for less than half of the shortfall, and the remainder is unexplained. This sample comprises roughly 110,000 clones, around 90% of them detected only once. The ten largest clones represent 1.5% to 1.7% of the sample. Counted from cysteine to phenylalanine, this CDR3 has 17 amino acids. The retained sequence is limited to the CDR3, 51 bases, with the frame set at the first base. CDR1 and CDR2 were assigned from the germline V gene as MDHEN and SYDVKM. V is reduced by 6 bases and J by 0 bases, leaving a spacing of 18 bases between them.

The sequence was collected from a female donor with multiple sclerosis, enrolled in a pregnancy study. The material was peripheral blood, obtained in the third trimester of pregnancy. The rearranged segments are TRBV28 and TRBJ1-5; a confident D gene designation cannot be given. The DNA sequence follows: TGTGCCAGCAGCCGATTAAGCATCGTTTATAGCAATCAGCCCCAGCATTTT. Its protein reads: CASSRLSIVYSNQPQHF.